Below, 12 T cell receptor beta chains from the same sample are listed, as sequenced in a study of blood T cell repertoires in COVID-19. TCRdb keeps only in-frame clones here, not all; method: immunoSEQ multiplex PCR. The sample has under 300,000 clones; over 75% are singletons. Sequencing was done on a sample of peripheral blood. These receptor sequences come from a woman aged 40 to 50 who had recovered from COVID-19.

The chain employs TRBV6-2 or TRBV6-3 and TRBJ2-7; D possibly corresponds to TRBD2 (6 bases). V gave up 0 bases and J gave up 6 bases, with 12 bases separating them. The CDR3 contains 14 residues. Germline V gene lookup returns CDR1 MNHEY and CDR2 SVGEGT. CDR3 sequence (DNA): TGTGCCAGCAGTTACTCTCGCGGGGTCGGCGAGCAGTACTTC. Encoded protein: CASSYSRGVGEQYF.

CDR3 residues: CASSQNTGTGDEQFF. In DNA, the CDR3 is TGTGCCAGCTCACAAAACACCGGGACAGGAGATGAGCAGTTCTTC. The chain links TRBV18 to TRBJ2-1; TRBD1 matches 8 bases. V shed 4 bases, J shed 8 bases, and the junction held 10 bases outside the gene matches. The CDR3 contains 15 residues. Per the germline V gene, CDR1 is KGHSH and CDR2 is LQKENI.

V and J are TRBV5-1 and TRBJ2-1; 9 bases are shared with TRBD1. The CDR3 is 16 residues long. The junction had 8 bases not matched to a gene; V was cut back by 4 bases and J by 3 bases. Germline V gene lookup returns CDR1 SGHRS and CDR2 YFSETQ. The CDR3 DNA follows: TGCGCCAGCAGCCTCTACGAGGGACAGGGCTACAATGAGCAGTTCTTC. This translates into CASSLYEGQGYNEQFF.

Here the CDR3 DNA reads TGTGCCAGCTCACCATTCGGACAGGGCAAAGAGACCCAGTACTTC. This codes for CASSPFGQGKETQYF. This rearrangement joins TRBV18 to TRBJ2-5; 8 bases align to TRBD1. Germline V gives CDR1 KGHSH, CDR2 LQKENI. V lost 2 bases to trimming and J lost 3 bases; unmatched junction nucleotides: 5. CDR3 size: 15 residues.

This clone showed up just once. The J gene is TRBJ1-4, the V gene TRBV18; tentative D call: TRBD1 (5 bases). The CDR3 runs to 16 residues. Looked up from germline, CDR1 is KGHSH and CDR2 is LQKENI. Trimming shortened V by 2 bases and J by 6 bases, and 16 bases separated the two germline ends. The CDR3 loop is CASSPNMAGKDEKLFF. CDR3 sequence (DNA): TGTGCCAGCTCACCAAATATGGCAGGGAAGGATGAAAAACTGTTTTTT. Looking up the rest from reference TRBV18 and TRBJ1-4 gives the full variable domain: NAGVMQNPRHLVRRRGQEARLRCSPMKGHSHVYWYRQLPEEGLKFMVYLQKENIIDESGMPKERFSAEFPKEGPSILRIQQVVRGDSAAYFCASSPNMAGKDEKLFFGSGTQLSVL.

V gene TRBV7-8 combines with J gene TRBJ2-1; D perhaps matches TRBD2 (5 bases). V shed 3 bases and J shed 2 bases, with 14 bases lying between them. This CDR3 region has 16 residues. Germline lookup yields CDR1 SGHVS and CDR2 FQNEAQ. The CDR3, as DNA: TGTGCCAGCAGCTTCGGGGTAGTATCTCCCTACAATGAGCAGTTCTTC. Translating it yields CASSFGVVSPYNEQFF.

This clone was observed a few times. The CDR3 DNA follows: TGTGCCAGCAGTCCTGGACTAGCGGGGGGCACCGGGGAGCTGTTTTTT. Protein product: CASSPGLAGGTGELFF. The V gene is TRBV11-2, the J gene TRBJ2-2; 14 nucleotides align to TRBD2. The CDR3 spans 16 residues. Losses at the gene ends were 6 bases for V and 4 bases for J; bases not matched to a gene: 4. Germline V gene lookup returns CDR1 SGHAT and CDR2 FQNNGV.

This chain links TRBV15 with TRBJ1-1; D is possibly TRBD1 (5 bases). The CDR3 is 14 residues long. The V gene's germline CDR1 is LNHNV and CDR2 YYDKDF (reference sequence). V lost 0 bases and J 6 bases, leaving 11 bases between the germline ends. CDR3 region: CATSRDFREAEAFF. CDR3 DNA: TGTGCCACCAGCAGAGATTTCAGGGAGGCTGAAGCTTTCTTT.

A few counts support this clone. The V and J genes are TRBV4-2 and TRBJ1-6, with D perhaps matching TRBD1 (5 bases). The CDR3 runs to 18 residues. V lost 2 bases to trimming and J lost 1 base, with 15 bases between them. CDR1 LGHNA and CDR2 YNFKEQ come from the germline V gene. Here the CDR3 DNA reads TGTGCCAGCAGCCAAACTCCCAGGGAAGGGTCCTATAATTCACCCCTCCACTTT. This codes for CASSQTPREGSYNSPLHF.

The J gene is TRBJ2-5, the V gene TRBV5-5; 7 nucleotides line up with TRBD2. The germline gives CDR1 SGHKS, CDR2 YYEKEE (reference sequence). After removal of 2 bases from V and 6 bases from J, the junction contained 16 bases not matched to a gene. The CDR3 is 17 residues long. CDR3: CASSLKEEREGSKTQYF. CDR3 DNA sequence: TGTGCCAGCAGCTTAAAGGAGGAGCGGGAAGGGTCGAAGACCCAGTACTTC.

This sequence joins TRBV6-5 and TRBJ2-5; 7 bases fit TRBD1. CDR3 length equals 14 residues. With 6 bases clipped from V and 1 base from J, the junction kept 5 bases outside the gene matches. Germline V gene lookup returns CDR1 MNHEY and CDR2 SVGAGI. The CDR3 DNA is TGTGCCAGCAGAAGGGACAGCCGCCAAGAGACCCAGTACTTC. Its protein is CASRRDSRQETQYF.

The DNA of the CDR3 is TGTGCCAGCAGCCAAGTCAGGGGCGGGGAGACCCAGTACTTC. Translating it yields CASSQVRGGETQYF. The chain carries TRBV14 and TRBJ2-5, with D maybe TRBD1 (6 bases). The CDR3 loop spans 14 amino acids. The germline V gene has CDR1 SGHDN and CDR2 FVKESK. V was pared by 1 base and J by 5 bases, with 11 bases between.